This T cell receptor (beta chain) stems from a study of blood T cell repertoires in COVID-19. Per the study methods: Amplifying reference gene primers gave estimates of nucleated cell counts. The data were produced by immunoSEQ multiplex PCR, yet TCRdb's version contains in-frame clones alone and is incomplete. That table gives V, J and clone size, and the DNA gave D and trimming. Of roughly 190,000 clones in the sample, 70% to 90% were seen once. Trimming pared 1 base from V and 9 bases from J, leaving 19 bases between. Germline assignment: CDR1 MNHNS and CDR2 SASEGT. The CDR3 has 15 residues. The chain has TRBV6-1 and TRBJ2-7; D might be TRBD1 (6 bases). Sequenced input: peripheral blood. The sequence was collected from a human donor in a cohort sampled during active COVID-19. The CDR3 DNA reads TGTGCCAGCAGTGAAGACCCCAGGGGAAGGGTCGGGCAGTACTTC. Translation: CASSEDPRGRVGQYF.